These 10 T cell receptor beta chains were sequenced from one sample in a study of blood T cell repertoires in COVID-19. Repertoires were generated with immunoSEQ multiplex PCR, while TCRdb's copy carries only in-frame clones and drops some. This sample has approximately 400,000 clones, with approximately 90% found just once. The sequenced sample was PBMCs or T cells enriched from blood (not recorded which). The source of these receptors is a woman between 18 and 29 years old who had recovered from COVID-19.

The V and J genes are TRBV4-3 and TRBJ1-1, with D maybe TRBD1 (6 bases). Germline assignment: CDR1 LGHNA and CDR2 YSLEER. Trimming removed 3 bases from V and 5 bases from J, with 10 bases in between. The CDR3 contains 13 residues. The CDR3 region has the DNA TGCGCCAGCAGCCACTACACAGGGACTGAAGCTTTCTTT. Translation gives CASSHYTGTEAFF.

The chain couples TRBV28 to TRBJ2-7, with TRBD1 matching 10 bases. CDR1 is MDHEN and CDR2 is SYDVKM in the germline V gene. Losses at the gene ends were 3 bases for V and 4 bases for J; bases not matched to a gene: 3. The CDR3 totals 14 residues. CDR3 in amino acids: CASSFGTGEYEQYF. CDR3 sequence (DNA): TGTGCCAGCAGTTTTGGGACAGGGGAGTACGAGCAGTACTTC.

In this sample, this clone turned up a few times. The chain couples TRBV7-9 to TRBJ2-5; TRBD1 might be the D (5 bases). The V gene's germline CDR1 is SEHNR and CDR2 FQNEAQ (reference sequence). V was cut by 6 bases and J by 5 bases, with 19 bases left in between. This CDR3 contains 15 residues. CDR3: CASRGPWLPIETQYF. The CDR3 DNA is TGTGCCAGCAGGGGGCCGTGGTTGCCAATTGAGACCCAGTACTTC.

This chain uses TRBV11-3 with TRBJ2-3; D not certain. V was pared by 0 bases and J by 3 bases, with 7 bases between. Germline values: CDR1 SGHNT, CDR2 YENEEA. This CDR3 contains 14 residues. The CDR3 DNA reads TGTGCCAGCAGCTTAGATCCTAGAACAGATACGCAGTATTTT. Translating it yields CASSLDPRTDTQYF.

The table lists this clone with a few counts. The CDR3 protein is CSVGSRGLSEAFF. The CDR3 DNA reads TGCAGCGTTGGCTCCCGGGGTCTGAGTGAAGCTTTCTTT. The rearrangement joins TRBV29-1 to TRBJ1-1; D not certain. The germline CDR1 and CDR2 sequences are SQVTM and ANQGSEA. This CDR3 region has 13 residues. The V end was cut by 4 bases, the J end by 7 bases, with 16 bases between.

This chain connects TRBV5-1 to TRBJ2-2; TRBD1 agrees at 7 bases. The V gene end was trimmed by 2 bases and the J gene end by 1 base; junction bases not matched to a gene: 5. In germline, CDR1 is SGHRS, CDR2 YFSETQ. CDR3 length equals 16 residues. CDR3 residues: CASSLEGARNTGELFF. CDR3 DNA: TGCGCCAGCAGCTTAGAGGGGGCGAGGAACACCGGGGAGCTGTTTTTT.

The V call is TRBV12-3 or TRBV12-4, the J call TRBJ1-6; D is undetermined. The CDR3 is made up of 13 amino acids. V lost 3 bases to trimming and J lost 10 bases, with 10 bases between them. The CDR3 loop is CASSLRDRSPLHF. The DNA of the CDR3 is TGTGCCAGCAGTTTGAGGGATAGGTCACCCCTCCACTTT.

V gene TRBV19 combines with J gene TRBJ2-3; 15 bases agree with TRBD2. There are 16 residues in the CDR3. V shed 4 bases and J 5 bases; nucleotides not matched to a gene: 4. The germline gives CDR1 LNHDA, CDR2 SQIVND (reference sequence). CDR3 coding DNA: TGTGCCAGTAGTACTATGGGACTAGCGGGGGGAGATACGCAGTATTTT. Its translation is CASSTMGLAGGDTQYF.

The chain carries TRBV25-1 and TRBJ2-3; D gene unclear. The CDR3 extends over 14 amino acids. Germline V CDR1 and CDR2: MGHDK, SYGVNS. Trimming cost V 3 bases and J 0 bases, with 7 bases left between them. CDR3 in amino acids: CASSDPRSTDTQYF. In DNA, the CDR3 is TGTGCCAGCAGTGATCCCCGGAGCACAGATACGCAGTATTTT.

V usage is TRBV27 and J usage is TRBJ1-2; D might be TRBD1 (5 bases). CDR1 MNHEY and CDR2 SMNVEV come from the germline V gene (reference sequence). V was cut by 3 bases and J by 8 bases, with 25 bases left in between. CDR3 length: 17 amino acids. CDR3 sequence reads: CASSFWGPGGPGGGYTF. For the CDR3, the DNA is TGTGCCAGCAGTTTTTGGGGTCCGGGCGGGCCCGGGGGGGGCTACACCTTC.